These T cell receptor beta chains were read from a single sample in a study of CD8 T cells in cerebrospinal fluid in Alzheimer's disease. Reanalyzing the 10x single-cell sequencing reads, TCRdb keeps one entry per CDR3 protein, without DNA. The sample table sets out around 1,600 distinct CDR3 sequences. The sequencing sample was made of cerebrospinal fluid. Every receptor here comes from a human donor with Alzheimer's disease. The CDR3 runs from the conserved cysteine through the conserved F or W. Only part of the rows carry a size: once, few, many, or a class if the clone is expanded.

V	size	J	CDR3
TRBV5-1	large	TRBJ2-7	CASRGTSSYEQYF
TRBV12-3/TRBV12-4	medium-sized	TRBJ2-3	CASSLWLAGVGTDTQYF
TRBV27	medium-sized	TRBJ1-3	CASRPNAVGGSNTIYF
TRBV4-1	large	TRBJ1-1	CASSPPTGRYTEAFF
TRBV28	medium-sized	TRBJ1-2	CASRFWGSYGYTF
TRBV29-1	-	TRBJ2-7	CSVAGGSGFEQYF
TRBV10-3	medium-sized	TRBJ1-5	CAISGTGGGQPQHF
TRBV5-1	medium-sized	TRBJ2-2	CASSRRTSGNTGELFF
TRBV2	large	TRBJ2-7	CASSGDFYEQYF
TRBV11-1	medium-sized	TRBJ2-2	CASSPEVGSAGELFF
TRBV7-9	medium-sized	TRBJ1-2	CASSQRDRGLDGYTF
TRBV5-6	medium-sized	TRBJ2-7	CASRRLAGATYEQYF
TRBV2	medium-sized	TRBJ2-1	CASSGQSTLNEQFF
TRBV5-4	-	TRBJ2-5	CASSASGGGPQYF
TRBV5-1	medium-sized	TRBJ1-3	CASSLGTGENTIYF
TRBV12-3/TRBV12-4	medium-sized	TRBJ2-1	CASSLQGNNEQFF
TRBV27	large	TRBJ2-5	CASTGRSRSGSETQYF
TRBV5-4	medium-sized	TRBJ1-3	CATTRGFSGNTIYF
TRBV6-4	-	TRBJ1-1	CASSPSQGNTEAFF
TRBV30	medium-sized	TRBJ2-7	CAWSPQGYRGGSYEQYF
TRBV9	medium-sized	TRBJ2-4	CASSGSGGGNIQYF
TRBV7-7	medium-sized	TRBJ2-1	CASSLVAGRTYNEQFF
TRBV6-2/TRBV6-3	-	TRBJ1-5	CASSYTYLRAISPSIF
TRBV20-1	medium-sized	TRBJ2-7	CSARADRGEQYF
TRBV27	large	TRBJ1-2	CASGGAFNYGYTF
TRBV12-3/TRBV12-4	medium-sized	TRBJ2-3	CASSLVWGQTDTQYF
TRBV11-2	medium-sized	TRBJ2-2	CASSPTGRGAVGGELFF
TRBV4-2	-	TRBJ2-3	CASSHLGRGTDTQYF
TRBV18	medium-sized	TRBJ2-7	CASSPPTSGSMEQYF
TRBV28	large	TRBJ2-1	CASSPSGRASVDEQFF
TRBV5-1	medium-sized	TRBJ2-3	CASSSGTMGTDTQYF
TRBV9	large	TRBJ1-2	CASSVDGGPQRGYTF